This entry is about one T cell receptor (beta chain). This CDR3 has 14 amino acids. In germline, CDR1 is SGHDN, CDR2 FVKESK. Trimming cost V 2 bases and J 10 bases, with 15 bases left between them. These data belong to a study of blood T cells in healthy people across ages. Through a sample-barcoded 5' primer and a J-beta primer mix, a second PCR was run for roughly 6 to 11 cycles. TCRdb re-derived calls from the 5' RACE reads in MiXCR, one entry per CDR3 protein. The sample records 980,000 or so distinct CDR3 sequences, roughly 43% being singletons. The V and J genes are TRBV14 and TRBJ2-1; tentatively, D is TRBD2 (5 bases). This clonotype originated in a man aged 30 to 45 in good health. The sequencing sample was made of blood. The CDR3 loop is CASSQSLALVEQFF. DNA for the CDR3: TGTGCCAGCAGCCAAAGCCTAGCCCTAGTCGAGCAGTTCTTC. Full variable domain (missing parts from reference TRBV14 and TRBJ2-1): EAGVTQFPSHSVIEKGQTVTLRCDPISGHDNLYWYRRVMGKEIKFLLHFVKESKQDESGMPNNRFLAERTGGTYSTLKVQPAELEDSGVYFCASSQSLALVEQFFGPGTRLTVL.